The 13 T cell receptor beta chains presented below share a single source sample, sequenced in a study of T-cell memory formation after mild COVID-19. TCRdb processed the 5' RACE reads anew with MiXCR; each CDR3 protein has one entry. Of around 250,000 distinct CDR3 sequences listed, 15% to 20% are singletons. The specimen sequenced was PBMCs or a T cell subset sorted from them (not recorded which). These receptors all stem from a man younger than 35 who had mild COVID-19 (a few samples of this study predate the infection). Cell type and time point are not known.

The CDR3: CASSQDLGPYEQYF. CDR3 in DNA: TGCGCCAGCAGCCAAGATTTGGGGCCCTACGAGCAGTACTTC. V gene TRBV4-3 combines with J gene TRBJ2-7, with D tentatively TRBD1 (5 bases). The CDR3 consists of 14 residues. Germline lookup yields CDR1 LGHNA and CDR2 YSLEER. V shed 0 bases and J shed 2 bases, with 8 bases lying between them.

V is TRBV4-1 and J is TRBJ1-5; D unresolved. The germline gives CDR1 MGHRA, CDR2 YSYEKL. The CDR3 length is 17 residues. V lost 0 bases to trimming and J lost 2 bases, with 14 bases between them. This chain's CDR3 is CASSQDSLGAGNQPQHF. The CDR3 DNA follows: TGCGCCAGCAGCCAAGATAGTCTGGGCGCGGGCAATCAGCCCCAGCATTTT.

This clonotype was seen more than once but under ten times. This chain joins TRBV11-2 and TRBJ1-1, with D perhaps TRBD1 (6 bases). This CDR3 has 13 residues. The germline CDR1 and CDR2 sequences are SGHAT and FQNNGV. V was pared by 7 bases and J by 3 bases, with 12 bases between. The CDR3 protein is CASMVRGDTEAFF. Here the CDR3 DNA reads TGTGCCAGCATGGTCAGGGGAGACACTGAAGCTTTCTTT.

The gene calls are TRBV7-3 and TRBJ2-3; 8 bases line up with TRBD2. J was trimmed by 1 base and V by 5 bases; bases with no gene match: 8. CDR3 length: 16 residues. Germline CDR1 is SGHTA and CDR2 is FQGTGA. The CDR3 sequence: CASSPTPGGGTDTQYF. CDR3 in DNA: TGTGCCAGCAGCCCTACCCCGGGGGGGGGCACAGATACGCAGTATTTT. Variable domain in full (rest from reference TRBV7-3 and TRBJ2-3): GAGVSQTPSNKVTEKGKYVELRCDPISGHTALYWYRQSLGQGPEFLIYFQGTGAADDSGLPNDRFFAVRPEGSVSTLKIQRTERGDSAVYLCASSPTPGGGTDTQYFGPGTRLTVL.

This clonotype was counted between two and nine times. The J gene is TRBJ2-1, the V gene TRBV7-9; possible D gene TRBD2, 7 bases. Germline CDR1 is SEHNR and CDR2 is FQNEAQ (reference sequence). This CDR3 comprises 15 residues. V lost 5 bases and J lost 4, with 15 bases in between. The CDR3 bases are TGTGCCAGCAGCCGATCGGAGGGGGGGTACAATGAGCAGTTCTTC. Translated: CASSRSEGGYNEQFF.

This clonotype has ten or more counts. The V gene is TRBV19, the J gene TRBJ1-1, with 8 bases matching TRBD1. CDR1 LNHDA and CDR2 SQIVND come from the germline V gene (reference sequence). Trimming took 10 bases from V and 6 from J; bases not matched to a gene: 13. This CDR3 has 14 amino acids. CDR3 residues: CATRQGPQPPEAFF. CDR3 DNA sequence: TGTGCCACTCGACAGGGGCCGCAACCACCTGAAGCTTTCTTT.

There are many counts of this clonotype. The rearrangement links TRBV6-2 or TRBV6-3 to TRBJ1-1; maybe TRBD1 (6 bases). This CDR3 contains 14 residues. Germline V gene data show CDR1 as MNHEY and CDR2 as SVGEGT. The germline V and J ends were trimmed by 5 bases and 4 bases, with 14 bases remaining between them. CDR3 in amino acids: CASSEQGAGTEAFF. Written as DNA, the CDR3 is TGTGCCAGCAGTGAACAGGGCGCCGGCACTGAAGCTTTCTTT.

J is TRBJ2-3 and V is TRBV7-2, with TRBD2 identical over 8 bases. Germline trimming cut 5 bases from V and 8 bases from J; bases unmatched to any gene: 6. The germline gives CDR1 SGHTA, CDR2 FQGNSA. The CDR3 covers 13 residues. For the CDR3, the DNA is TGTGCCAGCAGCCGAGGCCTAGCGGGTACGCAGTATTTT. Its protein is CASSRGLAGTQYF. The variable domain in full, completed from reference TRBV7-2 and TRBJ2-3, reads GAGVSQSPSNKVTEKGKDVELRCDPISGHTALYWYRQSLGQGLEFLIYFQGNSAPDKSGLPSDRFSAERTGGSVSTLTIQRTQQEDSAVYLCASSRGLAGTQYFGPGTRLTVL.

This rearrangement joins TRBV10-3 to TRBJ2-1; 9 bases agree with TRBD1. Trimming at V came to 6 bases and at J to 7 bases, leaving 4 bases not matched to a gene. This CDR3 region has 13 residues. Per the germline V gene, CDR1 is ENHRY and CDR2 is SYGVKD. The CDR3 sequence: CAIRGQGSNEQFF. For the CDR3, the DNA is TGTGCCATCAGGGGACAGGGATCAAATGAGCAGTTCTTC.

This clonotype was seen more than once but under ten times. The V gene is TRBV2, the J gene TRBJ2-1, with 13 bases fitting TRBD2. CDR1 is SNHLY, CDR2 FYNNEI, per germline. V lost 6 bases and J lost 10; bases outside the gene matches: 15. This CDR3 has 17 residues. CDR3 residues: CASSPRARTSGGGEQFF. CDR3 in DNA: TGTGCCAGCAGCCCCAGGGCCCGGACTAGCGGGGGAGGCGAGCAGTTCTTC.

The V call is TRBV11-2, the J call TRBJ1-4, with D perhaps matching TRBD1 (6 bases). The CDR3 extends over 19 amino acids. Trimming removed 5 bases from V and 8 bases from J, with 30 bases in between. Per germline, CDR1 SGHAT and CDR2 FQNNGV. This chain's CDR3 is CASSRSNPGWEGGMEKLFF. The CDR3 DNA reads TGTGCCAGCAGCCGATCCAACCCGGGCTGGGAGGGGGGGATGGAAAAACTGTTTTTT.

This clonotype was counted at least ten times. V is TRBV12-3 or TRBV12-4 and J is TRBJ2-6; D not resolved. V was clipped by 6 bases and J by 3 bases, with 9 bases between them. The CDR3 has 14 residues. CDR3 in DNA: TGTGCCAGCAGCCCCCGGAATGGGGCCAACGTCCTGACTTTC. Encoded protein: CASSPRNGANVLTF.

A few counts support this clonotype. V and J are TRBV4-1 and TRBJ2-7; possibly TRBD2 for D (7 bases). Germline V gene sequence: CDR1 MGHRA, CDR2 YSYEKL. Trimming cost V 1 base and J 7 bases, with 14 bases left between them. This CDR3 is 14 amino acids long. CDR3 sequence: CASSQVAGAGEQYV. CDR3 nucleotide sequence: TGCGCCAGCAGCCAAGTGGCGGGGGCGGGGGAGCAGTACGTC.